A single T cell receptor beta chain is shown here with its context. The target antigen is unknown. The sample originates from a study of response to subunit inactivated influenza vaccine. Whole-study findings and limits: Each seasonal influenza vaccination, the authors suggested, recruits few new T cells.

V lost 5 bases, J lost 6 bases, and 11 bases stayed unmatched. CDR3 length: 15 amino acids. CDR1 is MNHNS and CDR2 is SASEGT in the germline V gene. TCRdb re-derived calls from the RT-PCR reads in MiXCR, one entry per CDR3 protein. Of about 180,000 distinct CDR3 sequences in the sample, approximately 9.2% are singletons; the top ten hold around 9.9%. Sequenced material: non-naive T cells sorted from PBMCs, taken on the day of vaccination. The receptor was isolated from a man aged 45-65 years who received an inactivated influenza vaccine. This rearrangement joins TRBV6-1 to TRBJ2-5; TRBD1 matches 8 bases. The DNA for the CDR3 is TGTGCCAGCAGTCCCCAATTGGACAGGGCCAAGACCCAGTACTTC. Its protein product is CASSPQLDRAKTQYF.